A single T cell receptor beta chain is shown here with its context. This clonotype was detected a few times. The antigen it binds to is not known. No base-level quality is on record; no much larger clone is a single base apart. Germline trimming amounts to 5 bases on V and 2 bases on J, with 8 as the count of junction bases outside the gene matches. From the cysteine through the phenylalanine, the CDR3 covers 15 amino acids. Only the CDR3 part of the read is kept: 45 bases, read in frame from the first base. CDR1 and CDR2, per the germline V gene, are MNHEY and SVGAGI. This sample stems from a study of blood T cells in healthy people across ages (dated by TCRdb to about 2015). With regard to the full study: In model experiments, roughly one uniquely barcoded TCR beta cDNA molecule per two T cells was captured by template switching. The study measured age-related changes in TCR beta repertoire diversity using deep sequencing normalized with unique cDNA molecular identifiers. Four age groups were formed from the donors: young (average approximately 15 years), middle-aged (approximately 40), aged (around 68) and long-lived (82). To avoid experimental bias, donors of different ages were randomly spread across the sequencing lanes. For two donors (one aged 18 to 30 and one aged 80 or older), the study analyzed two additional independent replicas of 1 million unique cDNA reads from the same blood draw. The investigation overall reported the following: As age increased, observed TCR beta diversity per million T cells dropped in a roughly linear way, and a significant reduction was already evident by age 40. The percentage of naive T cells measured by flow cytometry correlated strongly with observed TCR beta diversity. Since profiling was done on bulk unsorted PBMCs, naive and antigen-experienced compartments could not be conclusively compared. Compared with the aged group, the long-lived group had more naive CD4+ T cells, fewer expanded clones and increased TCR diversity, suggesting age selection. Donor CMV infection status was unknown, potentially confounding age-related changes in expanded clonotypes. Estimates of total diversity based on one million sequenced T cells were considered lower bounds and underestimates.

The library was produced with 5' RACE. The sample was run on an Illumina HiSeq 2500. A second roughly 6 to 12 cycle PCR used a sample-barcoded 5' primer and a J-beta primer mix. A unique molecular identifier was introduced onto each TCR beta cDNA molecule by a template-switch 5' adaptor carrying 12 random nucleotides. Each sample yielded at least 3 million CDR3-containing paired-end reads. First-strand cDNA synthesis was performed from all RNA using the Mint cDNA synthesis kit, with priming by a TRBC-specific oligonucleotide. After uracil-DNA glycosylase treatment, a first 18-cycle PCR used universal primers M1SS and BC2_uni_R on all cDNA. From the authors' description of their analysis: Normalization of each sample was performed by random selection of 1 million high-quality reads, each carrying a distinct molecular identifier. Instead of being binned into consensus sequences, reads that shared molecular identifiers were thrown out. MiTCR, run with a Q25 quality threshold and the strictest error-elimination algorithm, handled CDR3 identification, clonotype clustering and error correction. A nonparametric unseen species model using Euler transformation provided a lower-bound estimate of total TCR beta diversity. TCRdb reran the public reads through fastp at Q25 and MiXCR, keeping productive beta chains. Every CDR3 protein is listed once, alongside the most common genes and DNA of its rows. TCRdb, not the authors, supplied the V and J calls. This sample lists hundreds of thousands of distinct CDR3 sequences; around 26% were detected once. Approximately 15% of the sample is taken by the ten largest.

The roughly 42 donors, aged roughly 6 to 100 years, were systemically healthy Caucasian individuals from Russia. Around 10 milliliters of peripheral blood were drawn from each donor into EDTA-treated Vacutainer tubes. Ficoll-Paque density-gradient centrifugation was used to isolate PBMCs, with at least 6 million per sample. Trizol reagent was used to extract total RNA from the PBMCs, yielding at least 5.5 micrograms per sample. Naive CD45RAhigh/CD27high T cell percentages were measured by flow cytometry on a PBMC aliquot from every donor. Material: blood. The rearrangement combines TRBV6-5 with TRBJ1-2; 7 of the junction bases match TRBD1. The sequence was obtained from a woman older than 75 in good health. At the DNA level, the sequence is TGTGCCAGCAGTAAAGCCACGACAGGGAACTATGGCTACACCTTC. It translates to CASSKATTGNYGYTF.